Detailed here is one T cell receptor (beta chain). The junction does not match germline at one end; this may be a read error. The CDR3 length is 17 residues. Per the germline V gene, CDR1 is LGHNA and CDR2 is YSLEER. The data were obtained in a study of T cells in Graves' hyperthyroidism and ophthalmopathy. Study overall: Peripheral blood draws took place at initial diagnosis, ahead of any treatment.

RNA transcripts were the template for amplifying TCR beta CDR3 regions. A first-round RT-PCR of the TCR CDR3 used the HTBI primer set. One entry per CDR3 protein results from TCRdb running MiXCR on the multiplex PCR reads. Of about 710,000 distinct CDR3 sequences in the sample, 16% were seen once. In patients aged 18 to 65, hyperthyroidism was newly diagnosed, with duration under 2 months. The chain links TRBV4-3 to TRBJ2-1; 14 positions agree with TRBD2. The source material was blood. The source is a man aged 18 to 30 with Graves' hyperthyroidism. The chain's CDR3 is CAGSRGTSGSPYNEQFF. DNA for the CDR3: TGCGCCGGCAGCCGCGGGACTAGCGGGAGTCCCTACAATGAGCAGTTCTTC.